Listed below are T cell receptor beta chains from one sample, sequenced in a study of cytomegalovirus exposure and HLA in healthy donors. Sequencing was performed with immunoSEQ multiplex PCR; in TCRdb, only in-frame clones are kept and a portion is missing. Found here are some 190,000 clones, approximately 80% of them singletons; the top ten hold approximately 1.2%. Sequencing was carried out using PBMCs. These receptors were collected from a boy between 2 and 15 years old in good health and CMV-seronegative. The CDR3 runs from the conserved cysteine through the conserved F or W. D genes are given only for firm matches. Not every row has a clone size; where given, it reads once, few, many or a size class.

V	length	size	D	J	DNA	CDR3
TRBV7-8	17	-	TRBD2	TRBJ2-7	TGTGCCAGCAGCTTACCCGGAGGATTAGCGGGGGCCTACGAGCAGTACTTC	CASSLPGGLAGAYEQYF
TRBV19	14	few	-	TRBJ1-3	TGTGCCCACGGGGGGGGGCCCTCTGGAAACACCATATATTTT	CAHGGGPSGNTIYF
TRBV5-1	15	few	TRBD2	TRBJ2-2	TGCGCCAGCCACGGACTAGCGGGATTTACCGGGGAGCTGTTTTTT	CASHGLAGFTGELFF
TRBV5-6	15	few	-	TRBJ2-7	TGTGCCAGCAGCTTGATCGTTAGCGGTTCCTACGAGCAGTACTTC	CASSLIVSGSYEQYF
TRBV7-2	15	-	TRBD2	TRBJ2-5	TGTGCCAGCAGCCCGGGGGGGGGCGGTCAAGAGACCCAGTACTTC	CASSPGGGGQETQYF
TRBV30	14	-	-	TRBJ2-1	TGTGCCTGGAGTGGGGGCACCTCCTACAATGAGCAGTTCTTC	CAWSGGTSYNEQFF
TRBV27	13	once	-	TRBJ1-1	TGTGCCAGCAGTCTAACAGGGTCCACTGAAGCTTTCTTT	CASSLTGSTEAFF
TRBV5-6	15	-	-	TRBJ1-4	TGTGCCAGCAGTTCCGGCGGCAGCGGCGGTGAAAAACTGTTTTTT	CASSSGGSGGEKLFF
TRBV5-1	13	-	TRBD1	TRBJ2-7	TGCGCCAGCAGCTTGGGGCCGGACAGGGAGCAGTACTTC	CASSLGPDREQYF
TRBV12-2	14	-	-	TRBJ2-2	TGTGCAAGTCGCTCCGACTACAACACCGGGGAGCTGTTTTTT	CASRSDYNTGELFF
TRBV9	17	once	TRBD1	TRBJ1-4	TGTGCCAGCAGCGTAGGTACAGGGGCCCCAAGTGGCGAAAAACTGTTTTTT	CASSVGTGAPSGEKLFF
TRBV10-3	14	-	-	TRBJ2-5	TGTGCCATCAGTGCGGCGGTTCTCCAAGAGACCCAGTACTTC	CAISAAVLQETQYF
TRBV15	14	once	-	TRBJ2-1	TGTGCCACCAGCTACACCCGACAATACAATGAGCAGTTCTTC	CATSYTRQYNEQFF
TRBV25-1	14	few	TRBD1	TRBJ1-1	TGTGCCAGCAGTACCCCGACAGGGGGCACTGAAGCTTTCTTT	CASSTPTGGTEAFF
TRBV7-6	14	-	-	TRBJ2-1	TGTGCCAGCAGCTTAGGAATTAGCTCGGCTGAGCAGTTCTTC	CASSLGISSAEQFF
TRBV12-5	16	-	-	TRBJ1-1	TGTGCTAGTGGCCCGACCGGGAGGGAACAGGACACTGAAGCTTTCTTT	CASGPTGREQDTEAFF
TRBV6-5	15	-	-	TRBJ1-1	TGTGCCAGCACCTACCAGGCAGAGTCGAACACTGAAGCTTTCTTT	CASTYQAESNTEAFF
TRBV27	14	-	-	TRBJ1-6	TGTGCCAGCAAGACAGGCTGGGTTTTCTCACCCCTCCACTTT	CASKTGWVFSPLHF
TRBV5-6	15	few	TRBD1	TRBJ1-6	TGTGCCAGCACCTACCTCCCGACAGGGGCCTCACCCCTCCACTTT	CASTYLPTGASPLHF
TRBV19	13	few	-	TRBJ1-1	TGTGCCAGTAGTATCACGGGGGGCACTGAAGCTTTCTTT	CASSITGGTEAFF
TRBV9	17	few	TRBD2	TRBJ2-3	TGTGCCAGCAGCGTCTCGGGACTAGCGGGAAACACAGATACGCAGTATTTT	CASSVSGLAGNTDTQYF
TRBV5-1	14	-	TRBD1	TRBJ1-1	TGCGCCAGCACCAAGGGACAGATGAACACTGAAGCTTTCTTT	CASTKGQMNTEAFF
TRBV6-6	12	-	-	TRBJ2-1	TGTGCCAGCAGTTACTTAGCTTATGAGCAGTTCTTC	CASSYLAYEQFF
TRBV5-8	15	-	-	TRBJ2-7	TGTGCCAGCAGCTTGTTCCCGGGCGGGTTGTGGGAGCAGTACTTC	CASSLFPGGLWEQYF
TRBV18	13	-	-	TRBJ2-5	TGTGCCAGCTCACCACCGACAGAAGAGACCCAGTACTTC	CASSPPTEETQYF
TRBV7-9	17	-	TRBD2	TRBJ2-1	TGTGCCAGCAGCTCTCCTAGCGGGGGGGCGCGTTACAATGAGCAGTTCTTC	CASSSPSGGARYNEQFF
TRBV4-1	16	-	TRBD2	TRBJ2-7	TGCGCCAGCAGCCACGCGGGACTAGCGGGAGTCAACGAGCAGTACTTC	CASSHAGLAGVNEQYF
TRBV2	16	few	-	TRBJ2-4	TGTGCCAGCAGTGACTTACTACAGGGAGTCAAAAACATTCAGTACTTC	CASSDLLQGVKNIQYF
TRBV5-1	15	-	-	TRBJ2-3	TGCGCCAGCAGTTTCATCGGGACTGCCACAGATACGCAGTATTTT	CASSFIGTATDTQYF
TRBV2	16	-	TRBD2	TRBJ2-5	TGTGCCAGCAGTGAATTAGCGGGAAGGGTCCAAGAGACCCAGTACTTC	CASSELAGRVQETQYF
TRBV7-9	12	-	-	TRBJ1-1	TGTGCCAGCAGCTTTGTTCTAGCGGAAGCTTTCTTT	CASSFVLAEAFF
TRBV4-3	13	-	-	TRBJ1-5	TGCGCCAGCAGCCAAGACAGGCATCAGCCCCAGCATTTT	CASSQDRHQPQHF
TRBV12-5	13	-	-	TRBJ2-1	TGTGCTAGTGGTCCCAGACAGTACAATGAGCAGTTCTTC	CASGPRQYNEQFF
TRBV6-6	15	-	-	TRBJ1-2	TGTGCCAGCAGGCCCCGAGCGGGGGGAGCCTATGGCTACACCTTC	CASRPRAGGAYGYTF
TRBV5-1	17	-	TRBD1	TRBJ2-7	TGCGCCAGCAGCACTGGAGAGCCGGGACAGTCGTCCTACGAGCAGTACTTC	CASSTGEPGQSSYEQYF
TRBV5-1	15	-	TRBD1	TRBJ2-2	TGCGCCAGCAGAAGGGACAGGGGTATCACCGGGGAGCTGTTTTTT	CASRRDRGITGELFF
TRBV28	15	-	-	TRBJ1-5	TGTGCCAGCAGTTCAGGGCCTTATAGCAATCAGCCCCAGCATTTT	CASSSGPYSNQPQHF
TRBV9	17	-	-	TRBJ2-2	TGTGCCAGCAACGTAGGAGTCCCCCGGGGGAACACCGGGGAGCTGTTTTTT	CASNVGVPRGNTGELFF
TRBV19	14	-	-	TRBJ1-6	TGTGCCAGTAGTATCTCCAGGGATAATTCACCCCTCCACTTT	CASSISRDNSPLHF
TRBV5-4	15	-	TRBD2	TRBJ2-1	TGTGCCAGCAGCTTCGGGACTAGCGGGAGTGATGAGCAGTTCTTC	CASSFGTSGSDEQFF
TRBV30	14	-	-	TRBJ1-1	TGTGCCTGGAGTGTTTCGGTTAAGAACACTGAAGCTTTCTTT	CAWSVSVKNTEAFF